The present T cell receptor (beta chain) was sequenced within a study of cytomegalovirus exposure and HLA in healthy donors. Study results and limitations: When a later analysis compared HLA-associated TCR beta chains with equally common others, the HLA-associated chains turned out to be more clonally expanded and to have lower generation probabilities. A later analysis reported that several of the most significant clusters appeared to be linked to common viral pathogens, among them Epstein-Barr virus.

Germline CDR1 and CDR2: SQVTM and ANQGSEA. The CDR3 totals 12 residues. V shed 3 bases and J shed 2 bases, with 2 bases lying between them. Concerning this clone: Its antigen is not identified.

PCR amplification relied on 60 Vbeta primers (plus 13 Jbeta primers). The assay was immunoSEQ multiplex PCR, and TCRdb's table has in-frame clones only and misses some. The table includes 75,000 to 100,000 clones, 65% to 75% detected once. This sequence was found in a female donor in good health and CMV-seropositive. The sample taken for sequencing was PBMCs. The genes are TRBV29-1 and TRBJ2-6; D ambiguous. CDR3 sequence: CSVDTGANVLTF. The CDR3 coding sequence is TGCAGCGTTGACACTGGGGCCAACGTCCTGACTTTC.